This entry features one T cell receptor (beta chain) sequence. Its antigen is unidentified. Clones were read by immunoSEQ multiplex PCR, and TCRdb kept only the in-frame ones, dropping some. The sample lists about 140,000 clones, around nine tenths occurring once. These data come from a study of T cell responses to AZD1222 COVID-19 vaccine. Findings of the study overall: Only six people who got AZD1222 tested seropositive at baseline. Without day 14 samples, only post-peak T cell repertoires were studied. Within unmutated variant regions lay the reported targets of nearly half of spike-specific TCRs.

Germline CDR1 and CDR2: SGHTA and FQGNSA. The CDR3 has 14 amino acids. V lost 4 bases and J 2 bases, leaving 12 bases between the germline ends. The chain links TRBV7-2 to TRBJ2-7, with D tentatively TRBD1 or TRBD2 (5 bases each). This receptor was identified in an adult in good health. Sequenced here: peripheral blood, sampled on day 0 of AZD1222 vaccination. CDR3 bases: TGTGCCAGCAGCTCGAATTGGGGACCCTACGAGCAGTACTTC. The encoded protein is CASSSNWGPYEQYF.